The following is a T cell receptor (beta chain) sequence with its context. Its antigen remains unknown. The V end was cut by 4 bases, the J end by 7 bases, with 24 bases between. Per germline, CDR1 SGDLS and CDR2 YYNGEE. The CDR3 length is 17 residues. Running of the assay took place at deep level. Replicate PCRs run on sorted subsets employed approximately 0.2 ug DNA, 30,000 to 35,000 T cell genomes. Libraries were prepared by immunoSEQ multiplex PCR; TCRdb keeps only in-frame clonotypes and omits some of them. The table lists roughly 590,000 clones, nearly 97% of them singletons. Naive CD8 isolation took CD45RO-negative cells positively selected for CCR7 and excluded terminally differentiated effector memory CD45RA+ cells. Every contributor of samples was a Caucasian grown-up residing in Nashville, Tennessee. This entry belongs to a study of shared clonotypes between healthy human individuals. Study-wide results and limits: It was observed that 5% to 6% of naive CD4 clonotypes were shared across a few donors.

The chain is built from TRBV9 and TRBJ1-3; D is possibly TRBD1 (6 bases). Sequenced sample: naive CD8+ T cells sorted from blood. The receptor was derived from a woman aged 30 to 39 in good health. The CDR3 reads CASSPLSGGGPQNTIYF. The CDR3 region has the DNA TGTGCCAGCAGCCCCCTCTCTGGGGGCGGCCCGCAGAACACCATATATTTT.